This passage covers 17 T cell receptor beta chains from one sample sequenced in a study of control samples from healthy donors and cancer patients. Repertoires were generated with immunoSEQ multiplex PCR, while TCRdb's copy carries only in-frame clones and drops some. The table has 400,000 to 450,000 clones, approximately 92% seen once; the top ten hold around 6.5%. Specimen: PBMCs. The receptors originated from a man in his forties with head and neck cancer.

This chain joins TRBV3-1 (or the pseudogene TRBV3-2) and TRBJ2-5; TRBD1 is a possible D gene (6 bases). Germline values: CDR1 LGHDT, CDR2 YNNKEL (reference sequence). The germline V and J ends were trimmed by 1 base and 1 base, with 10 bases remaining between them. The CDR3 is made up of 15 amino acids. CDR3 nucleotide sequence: TGTGCCAGCAGCCAAGCCTGGGGGCCCCAAGAGACCCAGTACTTC. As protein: CASSQAWGPQETQYF.

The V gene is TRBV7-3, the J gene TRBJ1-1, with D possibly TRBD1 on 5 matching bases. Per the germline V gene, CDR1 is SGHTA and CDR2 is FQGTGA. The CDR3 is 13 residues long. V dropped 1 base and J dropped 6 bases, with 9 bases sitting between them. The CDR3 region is CASSLSRGAEAFF. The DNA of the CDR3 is TGTGCCAGCAGCTTAAGTAGAGGGGCTGAAGCTTTCTTT.

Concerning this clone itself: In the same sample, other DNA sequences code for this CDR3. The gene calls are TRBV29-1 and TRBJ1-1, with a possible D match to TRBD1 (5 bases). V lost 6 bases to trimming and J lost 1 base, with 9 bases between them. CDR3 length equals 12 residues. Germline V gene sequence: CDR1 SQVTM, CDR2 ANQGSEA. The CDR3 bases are TGCAGCGTGGCTCAGGGGAACACTGAAGCTTTCTTT. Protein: CSVAQGNTEAFF.

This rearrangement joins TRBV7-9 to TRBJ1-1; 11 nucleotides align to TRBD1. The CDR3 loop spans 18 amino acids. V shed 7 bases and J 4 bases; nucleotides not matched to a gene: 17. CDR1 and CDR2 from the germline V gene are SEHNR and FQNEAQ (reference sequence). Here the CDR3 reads CASKGWGTGGFGSTEAFF. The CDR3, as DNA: TGTGCCAGCAAGGGCTGGGGGACAGGGGGATTTGGGAGCACTGAAGCTTTCTTT.

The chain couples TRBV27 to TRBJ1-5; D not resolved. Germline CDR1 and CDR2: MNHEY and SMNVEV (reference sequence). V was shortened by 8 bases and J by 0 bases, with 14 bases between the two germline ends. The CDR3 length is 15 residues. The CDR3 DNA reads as TGTGCCAGCGGGCAAGGCATCAATAGCAATCAGCCCCAGCATTTT. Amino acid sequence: CASGQGINSNQPQHF.

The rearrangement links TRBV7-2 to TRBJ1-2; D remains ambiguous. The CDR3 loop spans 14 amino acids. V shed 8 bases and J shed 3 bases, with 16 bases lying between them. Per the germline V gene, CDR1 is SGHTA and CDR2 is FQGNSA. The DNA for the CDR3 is TGTGCCAGCGCCGGCAGGATGGGAGACTATGGCTACACCTTC. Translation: CASAGRMGDYGYTF.

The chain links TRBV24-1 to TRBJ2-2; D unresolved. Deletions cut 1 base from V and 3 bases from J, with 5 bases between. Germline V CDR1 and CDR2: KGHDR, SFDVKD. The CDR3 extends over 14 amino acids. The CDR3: CATSDLRDTGELFF. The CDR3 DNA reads TGTGCCACCAGTGATTTAAGGGACACCGGGGAGCTGTTTTTT.

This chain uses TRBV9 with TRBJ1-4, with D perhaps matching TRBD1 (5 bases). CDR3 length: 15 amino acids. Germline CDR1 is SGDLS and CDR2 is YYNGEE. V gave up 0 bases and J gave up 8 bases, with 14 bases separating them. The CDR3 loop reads CASSVASGLGEKLFF. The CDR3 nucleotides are TGTGCCAGCAGCGTAGCGTCGGGACTAGGGGAAAAACTGTTTTTT.

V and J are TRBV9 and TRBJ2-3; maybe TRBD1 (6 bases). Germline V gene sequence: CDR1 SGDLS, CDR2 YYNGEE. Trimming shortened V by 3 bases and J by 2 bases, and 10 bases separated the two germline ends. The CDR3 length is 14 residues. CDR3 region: CASSADRFTDTQYF. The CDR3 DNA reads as TGTGCCAGCAGCGCGGACAGATTCACAGATACGCAGTATTTT. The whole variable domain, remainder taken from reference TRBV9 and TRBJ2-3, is DSGVTQTPKHLITATGQRVTLRCSPRSGDLSVYWYQQSLDQGLQFLIQYYNGEERAKGNILERFSAQQFPDLHSELNLSSLELGDSALYFCASSADRFTDTQYFGPGTRLTVL.

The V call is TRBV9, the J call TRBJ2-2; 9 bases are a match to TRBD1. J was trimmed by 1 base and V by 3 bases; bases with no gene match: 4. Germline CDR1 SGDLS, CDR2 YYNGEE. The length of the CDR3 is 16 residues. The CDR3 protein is CASSDRTGENTGELFF. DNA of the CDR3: TGTGCCAGCAGCGACCGGACAGGGGAGAACACCGGGGAGCTGTTTTTT.

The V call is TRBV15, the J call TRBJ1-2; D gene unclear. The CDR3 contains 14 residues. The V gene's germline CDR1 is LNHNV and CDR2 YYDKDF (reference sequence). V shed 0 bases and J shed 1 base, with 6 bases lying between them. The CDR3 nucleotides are TGTGCCACCAGCAGAGACCCACTTAACTATGGCTACACCTTC. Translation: CATSRDPLNYGYTF. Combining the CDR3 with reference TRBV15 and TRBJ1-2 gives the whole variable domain DAMVIQNPRYQVTQFGKPVTLSCSQTLNHNVMYWYQQKSSQAPKLLFHYYDKDFNNEADTPDNFQSRRPNTSFCFLDIRSPGLGDTAMYLCATSRDPLNYGYTFGSGTRLTVV.

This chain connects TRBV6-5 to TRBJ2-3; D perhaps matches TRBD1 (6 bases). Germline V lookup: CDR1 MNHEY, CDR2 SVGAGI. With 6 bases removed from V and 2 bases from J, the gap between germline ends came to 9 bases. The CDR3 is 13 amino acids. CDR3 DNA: TGTGCCAGCAGGGACAGCATCACAGATACGCAGTATTTT. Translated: CASRDSITDTQYF.

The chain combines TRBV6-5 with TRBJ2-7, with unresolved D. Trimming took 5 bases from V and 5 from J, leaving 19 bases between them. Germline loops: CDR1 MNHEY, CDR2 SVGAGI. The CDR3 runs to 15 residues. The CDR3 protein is CASSPGPGALDEQYF. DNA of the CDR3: TGTGCCAGCAGTCCCGGCCCAGGAGCCCTAGACGAGCAGTACTTC.

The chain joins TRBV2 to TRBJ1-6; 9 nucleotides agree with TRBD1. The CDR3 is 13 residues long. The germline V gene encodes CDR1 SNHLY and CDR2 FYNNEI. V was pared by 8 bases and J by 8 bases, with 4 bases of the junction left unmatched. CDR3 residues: CASGQGQDSPLHF. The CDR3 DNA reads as TGTGCCAGCGGACAGGGGCAGGATTCACCCCTCCACTTT.

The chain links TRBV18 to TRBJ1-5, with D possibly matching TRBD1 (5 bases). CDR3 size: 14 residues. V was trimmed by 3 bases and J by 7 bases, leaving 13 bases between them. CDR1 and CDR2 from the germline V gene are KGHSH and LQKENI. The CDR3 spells CASSPQGGQQPQHF. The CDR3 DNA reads TGTGCCAGCTCACCCCAGGGAGGGCAGCAGCCCCAGCATTTT. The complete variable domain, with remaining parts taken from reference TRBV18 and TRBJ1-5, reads NAGVMQNPRHLVRRRGQEARLRCSPMKGHSHVYWYRQLPEEGLKFMVYLQKENIIDESGMPKERFSAEFPKEGPSILRIQQVVRGDSAAYFCASSPQGGQQPQHFGDGTRLSIL.

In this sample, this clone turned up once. The CDR3 region is CASSQALGGAGVFETQYF. CDR3 nucleotides: TGTGCCAGCAGCCAAGCTTTAGGTGGAGCGGGAGTGTTTGAGACCCAGTACTTC. V gene TRBV3-1 (or the pseudogene TRBV3-2) combines with J gene TRBJ2-5; 8 bases fit TRBD2. V lost 1 base, J lost 5 bases, and 15 bases stayed unmatched. This CDR3 is 18 amino acids long. Germline values: CDR1 LGHDT, CDR2 YNNKEL (reference sequence).

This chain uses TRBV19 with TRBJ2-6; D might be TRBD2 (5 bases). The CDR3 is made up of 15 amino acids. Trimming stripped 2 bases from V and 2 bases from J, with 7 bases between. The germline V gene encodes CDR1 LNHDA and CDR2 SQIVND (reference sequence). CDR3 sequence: CASSITGAGANVLTF. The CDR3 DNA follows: TGTGCCAGTAGTATAACCGGGGCTGGGGCCAACGTCCTGACTTTC.